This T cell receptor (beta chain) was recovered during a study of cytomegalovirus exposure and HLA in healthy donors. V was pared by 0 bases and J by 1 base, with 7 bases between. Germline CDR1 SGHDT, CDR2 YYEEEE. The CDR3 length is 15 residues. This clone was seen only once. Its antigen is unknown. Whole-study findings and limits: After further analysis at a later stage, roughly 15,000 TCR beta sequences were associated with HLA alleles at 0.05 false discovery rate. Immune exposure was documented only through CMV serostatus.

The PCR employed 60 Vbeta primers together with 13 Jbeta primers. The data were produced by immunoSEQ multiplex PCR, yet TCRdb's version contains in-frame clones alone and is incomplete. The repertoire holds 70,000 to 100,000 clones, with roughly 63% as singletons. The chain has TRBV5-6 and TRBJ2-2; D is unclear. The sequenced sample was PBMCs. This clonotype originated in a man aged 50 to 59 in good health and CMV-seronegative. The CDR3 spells CASSLAYENTGELFF. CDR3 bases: TGTGCCAGCAGCTTGGCCTATGAGAACACCGGGGAGCTGTTTTTT.